The clone carrying this T cell receptor beta chain came up a few times. Its target is not known. These data belong to a study of identical twins. Overall study findings and caveats: A cross-sectional statistical analysis, not follow-up of the same donors, supported the conclusions. Models came in too low on out-of-frame TCR alpha sharing in monozygotic twins.

A universal primer site was added by template switching, and unique molecular identifiers were carried by the cDNA. TCRdb independently ran MiXCR on the 5' RACE reads; one entry per CDR3 protein. The sample carries 450,000 or so distinct CDR3 sequences, less than 20% recorded once. The germline V gene has CDR1 WSHSY and CDR2 SAAADI. The junction had 5 bases not matched to a gene; V was cut back by 8 bases and J by 3 bases. The CDR3 has 13 amino acids. This chain connects TRBV10-2 to TRBJ2-7; 9 bases are a match to TRBD1. Sequenced: naive T cells sorted from blood. This sequence was found in a man aged 45-65 years in good health. In DNA form, the CDR3 reads TGCGCCAGCCTGGGACAGGGAAGCTACGAGCAGTACTTC. Protein: CASLGQGSYEQYF.